A single sample gave rise to the 30 T cell receptor beta chains below, sequenced in a study of regulatory T cells in long-lasting Graves disease. Regarding time point: newly diagnosed GD, antithyroid drugs for less than 3 months. PBMC RNA served as the TCR library source. Arm-PCR of CDR3 regions with iRepertoire HTBI primers generated TCR beta libraries. TCRdb processed the multiplex PCR reads anew with MiXCR; each CDR3 protein has one entry. The table has hundreds of thousands of distinct CDR3 sequences, 15% to 17% seen once. The starting material was peripheral blood mononuclear cells (PBMCs), obtained at new diagnosis, from a patient treated with antithyroid drugs. The receptors derive from a female donor with Graves disease.

This clonotype was recorded at least ten times. The chain recombines TRBV20-1 with TRBJ1-2; D uncertain. This CDR3 has 13 residues. Germline CDR1 DFQATT, CDR2 SNEGSKA (reference sequence). Trimming pared 3 bases from V and 8 bases from J, leaving 16 bases between. CDR3 in amino acids: CSASSLGTRGYTF. CDR3 coding DNA: TGCAGTGCTAGTTCGTTGGGTACGCGGGGCTACACCTTC.

The chain uses TRBV12-3 or TRBV12-4 and TRBJ1-5; no firm D call. Trimming shortened V by 1 base and J by 3 bases, and 10 bases separated the two germline ends. The CDR3 spans 15 residues. The DNA of the CDR3 is TGTGCCAGCAGTTTAGATGGGCAGTCCAATCAGCCCCAGCATTTT. This encodes CASSLDGQSNQPQHF.

There are many counts of this clonotype. This chain connects TRBV20-1 to TRBJ1-4; possibly TRBD1 for D (5 bases). From germline, CDR1 is DFQATT and CDR2 SNEGSKA (reference sequence). Trimming removed 6 bases at V and 8 bases at J, with 13 bases between. The CDR3 is made up of 12 amino acids. The CDR3 sequence: CSALLWGEKLFF. In DNA form, the CDR3 reads TGCAGTGCGTTGCTATGGGGGGAAAAACTGTTTTTT.

This clonotype appeared many times. The chain links TRBV11-2 to TRBJ1-1; D possibly corresponds to TRBD1 (6 bases). Germline CDR1 and CDR2: SGHAT and FQNNGV. CDR3 length equals 13 residues. V shed 0 bases and J shed 11 bases, with 13 bases lying between them. The CDR3 coding sequence is TGTGCCAGCAGCTTAGAGGCCACAGGGTATGCTTTCTTT. Translation gives CASSLEATGYAFF.

The chain has TRBV20-1 and TRBJ2-1, with TRBD1 matching 9 bases. V shed 2 bases, J shed 6 bases, and the junction held 11 bases outside the gene matches. CDR1 DFQATT and CDR2 SNEGSKA come from the germline V gene (reference sequence). The CDR3 has 16 amino acids. The CDR3 sequence is CSARSPDRGDVNEQFF. CDR3 DNA sequence: TGCAGTGCTAGATCCCCGGACAGGGGTGACGTCAATGAGCAGTTCTTC.

This clonotype was seen repeatedly, ten times or more. The chain employs TRBV9 and TRBJ2-1; possible D gene TRBD2, 6 bases. Trimming removed 0 bases from V and 7 bases from J, with 11 bases in between. Germline V gene lookup returns CDR1 SGDLS and CDR2 YYNGEE. The CDR3 covers 14 residues. The CDR3 here is CASSVDGSGNEQFF. CDR3 nucleotides: TGTGCCAGCAGCGTAGACGGGAGTGGGAATGAGCAGTTCTTC.

This clonotype was seen at least ten times. The chain joins TRBV5-8 to TRBJ2-5; D is possibly TRBD2 (5 bases). Judging by the DNA end, TRBJ2-1 fits better; the J call may be wrong. CDR3 length: 15 amino acids. The germline gives CDR1 SGHTS, CDR2 YDEGEE. DNA for the CDR3: TGTGCCAGCAGCGTTGCTAGGCGGGTCCCCAATGAGCAGTTCTTC. Encoded protein: CASSVARRVPNEQFF.

The CDR3 loop reads CASSYTGVGRDTQYF. CDR3 in DNA: TGTGCCAGCAGTTACACAGGGGTCGGTCGGGATACGCAGTATTTT. The V gene is TRBV7-9, the J gene TRBJ2-3; TRBD1 agrees at 7 bases. CDR3 size: 15 residues. Germline CDR1 reads SEHNR; CDR2 reads FQNEAQ (reference sequence). V was clipped by 6 bases and J by 6 bases; unmatched bases: 12.

This clonotype came up many times. In DNA form, the CDR3 reads TGTGCCAGCAGTGAAGCTAAACGGACTAACAATGAGCAGTTCTTC. Its protein is CASSEAKRTNNEQFF. V is TRBV2 and J is TRBJ2-1; D possibly corresponds to TRBD2 (6 bases). V was trimmed by 0 bases and J by 5 bases, leaving 11 bases between them. Germline values: CDR1 SNHLY, CDR2 FYNNEI. The CDR3 is 15 amino acids.

This clonotype was recorded many times. CDR3 loop: CASSLVGYGSNEKLFF. The CDR3 region has the DNA TGTGCCAGCAGCTTAGTTGGGTACGGTTCTAATGAAAAACTGTTTTTT. V usage is TRBV7-8 and J usage is TRBJ1-4; no reliable D call. Germline assignment: CDR1 SGHVS and CDR2 FQNEAQ. This CDR3 is built from 16 residues. The V end lost 1 base, the J end lost 3 bases, and 12 bases lay between the germline ends. Full variable domain (remainder filled in from reference TRBV7-8 and TRBJ1-4): GAGVSQSPRYKVAKRGQDVALRCDPISGHVSLFWYQQALGQGPEFLTYFQNEAQLDKSGLPSDRFFAERPEGSVSTLKIQRTQQEDSAVYLCASSLVGYGSNEKLFFGSGTQLSVL.

The gene calls are TRBV4-1 and TRBJ2-7; no clear D gene. V dropped 2 bases and J dropped 6 bases, with 11 bases sitting between them. Germline-derived CDR1 and CDR2 are MGHRA and YSYEKL. This CDR3 has 13 amino acids. CDR3 protein: CASSQRRQAEQYF. The CDR3 coding sequence is TGCGCCAGCAGCCAACGTCGGCAGGCCGAGCAGTACTTC.

This clonotype was seen at least ten times. J is TRBJ1-2 and V is TRBV3-1; maybe TRBD1 (6 bases). V was trimmed by 6 bases and J by 2 bases, leaving 10 bases between them. Looked up from germline, CDR1 is LGHDT and CDR2 is YNNKEL (reference sequence). CDR3 length: 13 amino acids. The DNA of the CDR3 is TGTGCCAGCAGGGACAGTTGGAACTATGGCTACACCTTC. Encoded protein: CASRDSWNYGYTF.

In this sample, this clonotype turned up many times. This chain uses TRBV20-1 with TRBJ2-7, with D maybe TRBD1 (6 bases). V shed 5 bases and J shed 5 bases, with 25 bases lying between them. The germline V gene encodes CDR1 DFQATT and CDR2 SNEGSKA (reference sequence). This CDR3 region has 16 residues. CDR3 residues: CSARKAGVKGGHEQYF. The CDR3 DNA reads TGCAGTGCTCGAAAGGCAGGGGTTAAAGGCGGCCACGAGCAGTACTTC.

As regards this clonotype: This may come from a read error, since a much larger clone is one base off. The chain carries TRBV6-1 and TRBJ2-7, with 9 bases lining up with TRBD2. CDR1 and CDR2 (germline): MNHNS, SASEGT. Trimming at V came to 6 bases and at J to 1 base, leaving 13 bases not matched to a gene. The CDR3 runs 17 residues. CDR3 nucleotides: TGTGCCAGCAGCACTATAGAGCGGGGGGATTCATCCTACGAGCAGTACTTC. Its protein is CASSTIERGDSSYEQYF.

In this sample, this clonotype turned up many times. V is TRBV28 and J is TRBJ2-1; the match to TRBD2 covers 9 bases. The V gene end was trimmed by 5 bases and the J gene end by 6 bases; junction bases not matched to a gene: 8. This CDR3 has 15 residues. Germline V gives CDR1 MDHEN, CDR2 SYDVKM. As DNA, the CDR3 is TGTGCCAGCAGTCAGGCTAGCGGGACCCCCAATGAGCAGTTCTTC. It translates to CASSQASGTPNEQFF.

In this sample, this clonotype turned up many times. The CDR3 DNA reads TGTGCCAGCAGTTTAAGGCCTGAGACCGGGGAGCTGTTTTTT. This sequence encodes CASSLRPETGELFF. The genes are TRBV12-3 or TRBV12-4 and TRBJ2-2; no reliable D call. This CDR3 has 14 amino acids. The germline V and J ends were trimmed by 2 bases and 5 bases, with 9 bases remaining between them.

This clonotype was detected only a few times. Germline is not matched at one junction end, which may reflect a read error. This rearrangement joins TRBV3-1 to TRBJ2-1, with D maybe TRBD1 (6 bases). The CDR3 runs 15 residues. CDR1 and CDR2 (germline): LGHDT, YNNKEL (reference sequence). CDR3 nucleotide sequence: TGTGCCAGCAGCCAAGGACAGGAGGCCTACAATGAGCAGCTCTTC. The encoded protein is CASSQGQEAYNEQLF.

This clonotype occurred many times. This chain connects TRBV5-4 to TRBJ1-5; D may be TRBD1 (5 bases). The CDR3 sequence is 18 residues long. Deletions cut 1 base from V and 3 bases from J, with 20 bases between. Looked up from germline, CDR1 is SGHNT and CDR2 is YYREEE (reference sequence). The CDR3 sequence: CASSLPVGGSAANQPQHF. CDR3 bases: TGTGCCAGCAGCTTGCCCGTTGGGGGGTCGGCCGCCAATCAGCCCCAGCATTTT.

This clonotype was seen ten or more times. The chain uses TRBV12-3 or TRBV12-4 and TRBJ2-7; 8 bases align to TRBD1. Trimming at V came to 6 bases and at J to 6 bases, leaving 7 bases not matched to a gene. The CDR3 is 13 residues long. CDR3 region: CASRAQGGGEQYF. CDR3 coding DNA: TGTGCCAGCAGGGCACAGGGGGGCGGCGAGCAGTACTTC.

This clonotype was observed many times. The rearrangement uses TRBV27 and TRBJ1-5; D gene unclear. Germline V gene lookup returns CDR1 MNHEY and CDR2 SMNVEV (reference sequence). The CDR3 consists of 12 residues. Trimming stripped 6 bases from V and 1 base from J, with 4 bases between. CDR3: CASRTSNQPQHF. Written as DNA, the CDR3 is TGTGCCAGCAGAACAAGCAATCAGCCCCAGCATTTT.

This clonotype was seen ten or more times. The V call is TRBV6-5, the J call TRBJ1-6; no definite D call. Germline CDR1 MNHEY, CDR2 SVGAGI. Between the trimmed V and J ends, which lost 0 bases and 13 bases, there was a span of 10 bases. The CDR3 extends over 13 amino acids. The CDR3 sequence is CASSYSTVSPLHF. The CDR3, as DNA: TGTGCCAGCAGTTACTCGACGGTGTCCCCCCTCCACTTT.

V is TRBV28 and J is TRBJ2-2; tentatively, D is TRBD1 (5 bases). CDR1 is MDHEN and CDR2 is SYDVKM in the germline V gene. V was clipped by 3 bases and J by 6 bases, with 11 bases between them. CDR3 length: 14 residues. The CDR3 DNA sequence: TGTGCCAGCAGTTTCCGCTGGGGCGCCGGGGAGCTGTTTTTT. Translation: CASSFRWGAGELFF.

This clonotype was found many times. The chain couples TRBV12-3 or TRBV12-4 to TRBJ2-1, with 8 bases aligning to TRBD1. J was trimmed by 4 bases and V by 7 bases; bases with no gene match: 12. The CDR3 consists of 16 residues. The DNA for the CDR3 is TGTGCCAGCATGTTGGACAGGGCACGGGTATACAATGAGCAGTTCTTC. This translates into CASMLDRARVYNEQFF.

This clonotype was detected ten times or more. The V gene is TRBV28, the J gene TRBJ2-7; weak D call: TRBD1 (5 bases). Germline values: CDR1 MDHEN, CDR2 SYDVKM. The CDR3 contains 12 residues. Trimming left V 5 bases short and J 3 bases short, with 8 bases between. CDR3 coding DNA: TGTGCCAGCAGTATAACAGGCTACGAGCAGTACTTC. Its protein is CASSITGYEQYF.

This clonotype was counted at least ten times. CDR3 bases: TGTGCCAGCAGTGTCGCCACCACGGGAGATACGCAGTATTTT. Amino acid sequence: CASSVATTGDTQYF. This rearrangement joins TRBV28 to TRBJ2-3; D not certain. The CDR3 has 14 amino acids. The V gene's germline CDR1 is MDHEN and CDR2 SYDVKM. V was shortened by 5 bases and J by 5 bases, with 14 bases between the two germline ends.

This clonotype was seen a handful of times. The chain carries TRBV4-2 and TRBJ2-2; D may be TRBD1 (6 bases). V was clipped by 1 base and J by 7 bases, with 13 bases between them. CDR3 size: 15 residues. Germline assignment: CDR1 LGHNA and CDR2 YNFKEQ. The CDR3 sequence is CASSQGAGVGGELFF. As DNA, the CDR3 is TGTGCCAGCAGCCAAGGGGCAGGGGTCGGCGGGGAGCTGTTTTTT.

In this sample, this clonotype turned up many times. This chain uses TRBV30 with TRBJ2-1; TRBD1 aligns across 8 bases. In germline, CDR1 is GTSNPN, CDR2 SVGIG (reference sequence). This CDR3 is built from 14 residues. V lost 8 bases and J lost 5; bases outside the gene matches: 11. CDR3 in amino acids: CALRTGTLDNEQFF. CDR3 in DNA: TGTGCCCTAAGGACAGGGACTCTGGACAATGAGCAGTTCTTC.

At least ten counts were recorded for this clonotype. The chain combines TRBV7-2 with TRBJ1-4; D possibly corresponds to TRBD1 (5 bases). Germline V CDR1 and CDR2: SGHTA, FQGNSA. There are 18 residues in the CDR3. Trimming took 1 base from V and 0 from J, leaving 15 bases between them. The CDR3 region is CASSLDRPLDATNEKLFF. Written as DNA, the CDR3 is TGTGCCAGCAGCTTAGACAGGCCCCTGGATGCAACTAATGAAAAACTGTTTTTT.

This clonotype was seen repeatedly, ten times or more. This chain connects TRBV11-2 to TRBJ2-3; D is uncertain. Deletions cut 4 bases from V and 8 bases from J, with 16 bases between. The CDR3 sequence is 14 residues long. CDR1 and CDR2 from the germline V gene are SGHAT and FQNNGV. The CDR3 protein is CASSWFGDPATQYF. The CDR3 DNA is TGTGCCAGCAGCTGGTTCGGAGACCCGGCTACGCAGTATTTT.

The chain uses TRBV12-3 or TRBV12-4 and TRBJ2-3; 10 positions agree with TRBD2. This CDR3 spans 16 amino acids. The V and J ends lost 3 bases and 4 bases, in that order; junction bases with no gene match: 7. CDR3 sequence reads: CASSLGSGGFADTQYF. The DNA for the CDR3 is TGTGCCAGCAGTTTGGGTAGCGGGGGGTTTGCAGATACGCAGTATTTT.